This TCR beta chain was sequenced for a study of healthy donors' naive CD4 and CD8 T cells. As for the study in general: TCR alpha primers covered all functional IMGT alpha gene variants. Study outcomes and limitations: Positive CDR3 charge linked to CD4+ cells, negative to CD8+ cells. Alpha and beta chains were sequenced in bulk without pairing. A reported CD4+/CD8+ bias affected most V and J genes in naive cells.

The V gene lost 5 bases and the J gene lost 0 bases, with 11 bases spanning the gap. The CDR3 extends over 15 amino acids. A linear amplification protocol produced the TCR libraries from roughly 480 ng of total RNA. TCRdb recomputed calls from the reads with MiXCR, one row per CDR3 protein. The data contain around 180,000 distinct CDR3 sequences, 74% of them seen just once; the ten biggest clones take up about 2.4%. Worth noting for this clonotype: The antigen is not known.

J is TRBJ1-5 and V is TRBV12-3 or TRBV12-4, with D maybe TRBD1 (6 bases). This clonotype originated in a pool of human donors in good health; the sample pools cells from several healthy donors. The sequenced sample consisted of naive CD4+ and CD8+ T cells sorted from blood, pooled from several donors. CDR3: CASSLGGYSNQPQHF. The CDR3 DNA follows: TGTGCCAGCAGTCTAGGGGGGTATAGCAATCAGCCCCAGCATTTT.